What follows are 8 T cell receptor beta chains derived from one specimen sequenced in a study of shared clonotypes between healthy human individuals. Using immunoSEQ multiplex PCR, the repertoire was profiled, and TCRdb retains in-frame clones only, with some absent. The sample lists 450,000 or so clones, about 74% occurring once. Sequencing was performed on PBMCs. These receptor sequences come from a woman in her thirties or forties in good health. Some clones in this sample may be carry-over from other donors' samples.

V and J are TRBV5-1 and TRBJ2-7; 12 positions match TRBD1. J gave up 4 bases and V 5 bases, and 19 bases lay outside the gene matches. The CDR3 sequence is 19 residues long. Germline values: CDR1 SGHRS, CDR2 YFSETQ. CDR3: CASSLGPSGTGGLEYEQYF. The CDR3 DNA is TGCGCCAGCAGTCTTGGGCCGTCCGGGACAGGGGGCTTGGAGTACGAGCAGTACTTC.

The J gene is TRBJ1-2, the V gene TRBV9; D perhaps matches TRBD1 (5 bases). Germline V gene sequence: CDR1 SGDLS, CDR2 YYNGEE. The CDR3 extends over 13 amino acids. V was trimmed by 4 bases and J by 4 bases, leaving 11 bases between them. This CDR3 reads CASSPGTPYGYTF. The CDR3 nucleotides are TGTGCCAGCAGCCCCGGGACGCCCTATGGCTACACCTTC.

V is TRBV5-6 and J is TRBJ2-7; TRBD2 matches 8 bases. Germline V lookup: CDR1 SGHDT, CDR2 YYEEEE. With 4 bases clipped from V and 3 bases from J, the junction kept 12 bases outside the gene matches. The CDR3 is made up of 16 amino acids. The CDR3 nucleotides are TGTGCCAGCAGCCTGATGACAAGCGGGAGCTTCTACGAGCAGTACTTC. It yields the protein CASSLMTSGSFYEQYF.

The V call is TRBV7-9, the J call TRBJ1-2; TRBD1 matches at 12 bases. CDR3 size: 15 residues. Germline trimming cut 4 bases from V and 6 bases from J; bases unmatched to any gene: 6. Per the germline V gene, CDR1 is SEHNR and CDR2 is FQNEAQ (reference sequence). As DNA, the CDR3 is TGTGCCAGCAGCTCAGGGACAGGGGGCGAGGATGGCTACACCTTC. Its protein is CASSSGTGGEDGYTF.

The chain has TRBV18 and TRBJ2-2; D uncertain. This CDR3 region has 14 residues. Trimming removed 2 bases at V and 7 bases at J, with 11 bases between. Germline V gene sequence: CDR1 KGHSH, CDR2 LQKENI. CDR3: CASSPSGPSGELFF. The DNA of the CDR3 is TGTGCCAGCTCACCATCGGGTCCCAGCGGGGAGCTGTTTTTT.

The V and J genes are TRBV29-1 and TRBJ2-7; D gene ambiguous. From germline, CDR1 is SQVTM and CDR2 ANQGSEA. There are 13 residues in the CDR3. Trimming took off 4 bases at V and 5 bases at J, with 15 bases between the two ends. This CDR3 reads CSVVKQTPDEQYF. Here the CDR3 DNA reads TGCAGCGTTGTTAAGCAGACGCCCGACGAGCAGTACTTC.

This clone was detected ten times or more. This rearrangement joins TRBV6-1 to TRBJ2-1, with TRBD2 matching 16 bases. Germline V gene data show CDR1 as MNHNS and CDR2 as SASEGT. J gave up 7 bases and V 6 bases, and 3 bases lay outside the gene matches. This CDR3 has 15 amino acids. The CDR3 protein is CASRPGLAGGNEQFF. CDR3 DNA sequence: TGTGCCAGCAGGCCGGGACTAGCGGGAGGGAATGAGCAGTTCTTC.

J is TRBJ2-5 and V is TRBV5-6; TRBD1 matches at 9 bases. V shed 4 bases, J shed 4 bases, and the junction held 11 bases outside the gene matches. The V gene's germline CDR1 is SGHDT and CDR2 YYEEEE. The CDR3 contains 16 residues. The CDR3 reads CASSAIPGQGSETQYF. CDR3 coding DNA: TGTGCCAGCAGCGCAATCCCGGGACAGGGTTCAGAGACCCAGTACTTC.